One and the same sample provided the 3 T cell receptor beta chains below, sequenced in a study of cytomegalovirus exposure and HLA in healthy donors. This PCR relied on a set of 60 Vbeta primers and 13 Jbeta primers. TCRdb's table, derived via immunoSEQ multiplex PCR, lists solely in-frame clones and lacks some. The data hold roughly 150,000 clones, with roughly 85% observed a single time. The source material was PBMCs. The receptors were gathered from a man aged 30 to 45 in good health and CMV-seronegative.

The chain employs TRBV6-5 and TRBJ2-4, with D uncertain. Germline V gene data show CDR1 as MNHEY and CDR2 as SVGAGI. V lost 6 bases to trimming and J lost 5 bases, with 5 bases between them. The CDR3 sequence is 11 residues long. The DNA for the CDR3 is TGTGCCAGCAGGTTCGAAAACATTCAGTACTTC. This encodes CASRFENIQYF.

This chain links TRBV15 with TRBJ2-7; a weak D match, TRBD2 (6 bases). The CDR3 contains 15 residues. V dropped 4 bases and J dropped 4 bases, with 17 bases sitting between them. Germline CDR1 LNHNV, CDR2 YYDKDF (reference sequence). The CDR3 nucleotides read TGTGCCACCAGCAACGTGGGAGGAAATGGATACGAGCAGTACTTC. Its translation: CATSNVGGNGYEQYF.

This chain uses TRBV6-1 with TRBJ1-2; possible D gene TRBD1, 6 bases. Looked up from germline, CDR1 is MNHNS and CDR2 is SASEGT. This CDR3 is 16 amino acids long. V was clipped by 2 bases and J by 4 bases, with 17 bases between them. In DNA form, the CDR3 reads TGTGCCAGCAGTGAATTCACAGGGTCCCCACCCTATGGCTACACCTTC. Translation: CASSEFTGSPPYGYTF.